Listed here are 16 T cell receptor beta chains from one sample, sequenced in a study of shared clonotypes between healthy human individuals. Clones were read by immunoSEQ multiplex PCR, and TCRdb kept only the in-frame ones, dropping some. Of some 2.1 million clones in the sample, 90% to 95% are singletons; the top ten hold 0.13%. The specimen sequenced was naive CD4+ T cells sorted from blood. Sample subset: CD45RA+ positively selected. The receptors were gathered from a man younger than 35 in good health.

About this clone: The sample holds other DNA sequences that translate to the same CDR3. The V gene is TRBV6-6, the J gene TRBJ2-2, with D unresolved. The CDR3 is 11 residues long. CDR1 is MNHNY, CDR2 SVGAGI, per germline (reference sequence). V was pared by 3 bases and J by 6 bases, with 2 bases between. The CDR3 sequence is CASSYPGELFF. The CDR3 DNA reads TGTGCCAGCAGTTATCCCGGGGAGCTGTTTTTT.

In the case of this clone: The sample carries other DNA sequences with the same CDR3. The DNA of the CDR3 is TGTGCCAGCAGTGAAACAGGTATCTCCTACGAGCAGTACTTC. Residues: CASSETGISYEQYF. The chain carries TRBV6-1 and TRBJ2-7; D possibly corresponds to TRBD1 (5 bases). V lost 2 bases and J 0 bases, leaving 8 bases between the germline ends. The CDR3 covers 14 residues. Germline-derived CDR1 and CDR2 are MNHNS and SASEGT.

This clone was recorded only once. The chain couples TRBV18 to TRBJ2-3, with 10 bases identical to TRBD1. Trimming at V came to 5 bases and at J to 3 bases, leaving 8 bases not matched to a gene. Looked up from germline, CDR1 is KGHSH and CDR2 is LQKENI. The CDR3 is 16 amino acids. The CDR3 DNA reads as TGTGCCAGCTCATCCGACAGGGGGCGCTGGACAGATACGCAGTATTTT. Translating it yields CASSSDRGRWTDTQYF. Using reference TRBV18 and TRBJ2-3 for the parts outside the CDR3, the full variable domain is NAGVMQNPRHLVRRRGQEARLRCSPMKGHSHVYWYRQLPEEGLKFMVYLQKENIIDESGMPKERFSAEFPKEGPSILRIQQVVRGDSAAYFCASSSDRGRWTDTQYFGPGTRLTVL.

The chain is built from TRBV6-5 and TRBJ2-3; 8 bases fit TRBD2. V lost 8 bases and J lost 0; bases outside the gene matches: 1. The germline CDR1 and CDR2 sequences are MNHEY and SVGAGI. The CDR3 loop spans 13 amino acids. Written as DNA, the CDR3 is TGTGCCAGCCGACTAGCGAGCACAGATACGCAGTATTTT. Its protein product is CASRLASTDTQYF.

The rearrangement joins TRBV10-3 to TRBJ1-1; 9 nucleotides align to TRBD1. The CDR3 consists of 16 residues. V lost 4 bases to trimming and J lost 0 bases; unmatched junction nucleotides: 6. CDR1 is ENHRY, CDR2 SYGVKD, per germline. CDR3 bases: TGTGCCATCAGTGGGGGGACAGGGCTTATGAACACTGAAGCTTTCTTT. Translated: CAISGGTGLMNTEAFF.

The chain uses TRBV7-3 and TRBJ2-3; D unresolved. Trimming removed 2 bases from V and 4 bases from J, with 7 bases in between. Germline loops: CDR1 SGHTA, CDR2 FQGTGA. CDR3 length: 13 residues. The CDR3: CASSLEDSDTQYF. The CDR3 DNA follows: TGTGCCAGCAGCTTAGAAGATTCAGATACGCAGTATTTT.

This chain uses TRBV6-1 with TRBJ2-5; TRBD2 agrees at 8 bases. CDR1 MNHNS and CDR2 SASEGT come from the germline V gene. After removal of 7 bases from V and 5 bases from J, the junction contained 9 bases not matched to a gene. CDR3 length equals 14 residues. Here the CDR3 DNA reads TGTGCCAGCATCCTAGCGGGCGGCGGTGAGACCCAGTACTTC. It encodes CASILAGGGETQYF.

The CDR3 loop reads CASRAPGRGRGQETQYF. The CDR3 region has the DNA TGTGCCAGTAGGGCGCCTGGACGTGGTAGGGGCCAAGAGACCCAGTACTTC. The V gene is TRBV19, the J gene TRBJ2-5; a possible D gene is TRBD1 (5 bases). The CDR3 is 17 amino acids. V lost 6 bases to trimming and J lost 1 base, with 21 bases between them. Germline V gives CDR1 LNHDA, CDR2 SQIVND (reference sequence).

V and J are TRBV5-1 and TRBJ2-2; unclear D gene. The CDR3 has 15 residues. Trimming shortened V by 0 bases and J by 4 bases, and 10 bases separated the two germline ends. Per the germline V gene, CDR1 is SGHRS and CDR2 is YFSETQ. Here the CDR3 DNA reads TGCGCCAGCAGCTTGGACGGCCCTCGCACCGGGGAGCTGTTTTTT. This sequence encodes CASSLDGPRTGELFF. Full variable domain (remainder filled in from reference TRBV5-1 and TRBJ2-2): KAGVTQTPRYLIKTRGQQVTLSCSPISGHRSVSWYQQTPGQGLQFLFEYFSETQRNKGNFPGRFSGRQFSNSRSEMNVSTLELGDSALYLCASSLDGPRTGELFFGEGSRLTVL.

V and J are TRBV6-1 and TRBJ2-5; 10 positions match TRBD1. Germline V gene sequence: CDR1 MNHNS, CDR2 SASEGT. The CDR3 contains 14 residues. Germline trimming cut 8 bases from V and 5 bases from J; bases unmatched to any gene: 8. The CDR3: CASGSTGGFETQYF. The CDR3 DNA follows: TGTGCCAGCGGATCGACAGGGGGCTTTGAGACCCAGTACTTC.

J is TRBJ1-1 and V is TRBV5-4, with D tentatively TRBD1 (5 bases). With 3 bases removed from V and 3 bases from J, the gap between germline ends came to 12 bases. CDR3 length: 14 amino acids. In germline, CDR1 is SGHNT, CDR2 YYREEE (reference sequence). Here the CDR3 reads CASSWDGGYTEAFF. CDR3 sequence (DNA): TGTGCCAGCAGCTGGGACGGAGGATACACTGAAGCTTTCTTT.

CDR3 sequence reads: CASRNRGDQHF. The CDR3 region has the DNA TGTGCCAGCAGGAACAGGGGAGACCAGCATTTT. J is TRBJ1-5 and V is TRBV2, with 7 nucleotides matching TRBD1. The V gene's germline CDR1 is SNHLY and CDR2 FYNNEI. V lost 6 bases to trimming and J lost 12 bases; unmatched junction nucleotides: 5. CDR3 length equals 11 residues. Together with reference TRBV2 and TRBJ1-5, the CDR3 gives the full variable domain: EPEVTQTPSHQVTQMGQEVILRCVPISNHLYFYWYRQILGQKVEFLVSFYNNEISEKSEIFDDQFSVERPDGSNFTLKIRSTKLEDSAMYFCASRNRGDQHFGDGTRLSIL.

The gene calls are TRBV30 and TRBJ1-6, with D uncertain. V lost 3 bases to trimming and J lost 6 bases, with 9 bases between them. The CDR3 runs 13 residues. CDR1 is GTSNPN and CDR2 is SVGIG in the germline V gene (reference sequence). The CDR3 sequence is CAWSPQANSPLHF. The CDR3 nucleotides read TGTGCCTGGAGCCCGCAGGCTAATTCACCCCTCCACTTT.

In regard to this clone: This CDR3 is also generated by other DNA sequences in the sample. V and J are TRBV5-1 and TRBJ2-1, with D perhaps matching TRBD2 (5 bases). CDR1 is SGHRS, CDR2 YFSETQ, per germline. The CDR3 runs 13 residues. V lost 0 bases, J lost 6 bases, and 7 bases lay in between. The CDR3 loop reads CASSLGTSNEQFF. CDR3 nucleotides: TGCGCCAGCAGCTTGGGTACTAGCAATGAGCAGTTCTTC.

This chain links TRBV30 with TRBJ2-2; D is possibly TRBD2 (5 bases). The length of the CDR3 is 11 residues. CDR1 is GTSNPN, CDR2 SVGIG, per germline (reference sequence). This CDR3 is CGSGNTGELFF. CDR3 sequence (DNA): TGTGGGAGCGGGAACACCGGGGAGCTGTTTTTT. The complete variable domain, with remaining parts taken from reference TRBV30 and TRBJ2-2, reads SQTIHQWPATLVQPVGSPLSLECTVEGTSNPNLYWYRQAAGRGLQLLFYSVGIGQISSEVPQNLSASRPQDRQFILSSKKLLLSDSGFYLCGSGNTGELFFGEGSRLTVL.

To note about this clone: In this CDR3 the conserved last residue, phenylalanine or tryptophan, is missing, so a read error is likely. No DNA is shown, since the ends of the CDR3 on it are uncertain; the CDR3 is the one TCRdb lists. This chain links TRBV6-1 with TRBJ1-1. CDR1 and CDR2 from the germline V gene are MNHNS and SASEGT. The CDR3 is made up of 14 amino acids, end residues included. CDR3 residues: CASSEAFGGHGAGV.